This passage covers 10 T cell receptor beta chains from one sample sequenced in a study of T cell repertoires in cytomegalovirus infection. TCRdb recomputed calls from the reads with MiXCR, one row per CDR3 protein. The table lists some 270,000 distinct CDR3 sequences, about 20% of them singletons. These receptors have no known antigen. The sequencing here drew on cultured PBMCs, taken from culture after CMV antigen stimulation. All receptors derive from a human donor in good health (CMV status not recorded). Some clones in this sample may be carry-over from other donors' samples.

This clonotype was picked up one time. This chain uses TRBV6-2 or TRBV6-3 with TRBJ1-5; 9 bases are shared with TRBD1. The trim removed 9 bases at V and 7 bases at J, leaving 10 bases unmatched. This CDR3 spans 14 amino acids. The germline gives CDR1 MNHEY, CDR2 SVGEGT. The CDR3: CASAPGQGFQPQHF. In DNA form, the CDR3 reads TGTGCCAGTGCTCCGGGACAGGGATTCCAGCCCCAGCATTTT.

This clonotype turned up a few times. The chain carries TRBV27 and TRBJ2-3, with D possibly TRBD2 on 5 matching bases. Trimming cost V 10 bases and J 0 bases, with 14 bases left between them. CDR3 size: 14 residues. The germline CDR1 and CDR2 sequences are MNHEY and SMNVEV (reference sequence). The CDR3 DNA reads TGTGCCATCTCCCGCGGGCCTAGCACAGATACGCAGTATTTT. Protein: CAISRGPSTDTQYF.

CDR3 protein: CASYRGGEQFF. CDR3 nucleotide sequence: TGTGCCAGCTATAGAGGGGGGGAGCAGTTCTTC. V usage is TRBV12-3 or TRBV12-4 and J usage is TRBJ2-1; D possibly uses TRBD1 or TRBD2 (6 bases each). The CDR3 totals 11 residues. V gave up 8 bases and J gave up 10 bases, with 12 bases separating them.

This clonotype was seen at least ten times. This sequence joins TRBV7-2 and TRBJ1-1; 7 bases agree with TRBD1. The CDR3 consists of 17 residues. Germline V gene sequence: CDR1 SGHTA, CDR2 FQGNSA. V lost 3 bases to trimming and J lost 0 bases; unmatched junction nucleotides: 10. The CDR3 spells CASSLGLQGGVNTEAFF. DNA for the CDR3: TGTGCCAGCAGCTTGGGCCTTCAGGGGGGTGTGAACACTGAAGCTTTCTTT.

The CDR3: CASPTLDRAGNTIYF. The CDR3 region has the DNA TGTGCCAGCCCTACGTTGGACAGGGCAGGAAACACCATATATTTT. The chain has TRBV7-9 and TRBJ1-3; 8 bases fit TRBD1. CDR1 is SEHNR, CDR2 FQNEAQ, per germline (reference sequence). J was trimmed by 4 bases and V by 8 bases; bases with no gene match: 10. The CDR3 length is 15 residues.

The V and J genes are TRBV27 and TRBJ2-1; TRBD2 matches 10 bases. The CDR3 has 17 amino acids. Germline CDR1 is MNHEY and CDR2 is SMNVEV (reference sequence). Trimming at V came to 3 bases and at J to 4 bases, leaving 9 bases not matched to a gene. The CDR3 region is CASSFGTSGRGYNEQFF. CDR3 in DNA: TGTGCCAGCAGTTTTGGGACGAGCGGGAGGGGGTACAATGAGCAGTTCTTC.

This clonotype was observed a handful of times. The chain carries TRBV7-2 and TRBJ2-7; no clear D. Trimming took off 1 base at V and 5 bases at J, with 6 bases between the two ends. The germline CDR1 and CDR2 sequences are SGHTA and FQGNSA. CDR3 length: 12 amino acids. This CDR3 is CASSLGFHEQYF. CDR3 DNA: TGTGCCAGCAGCTTAGGTTTTCACGAGCAGTACTTC.

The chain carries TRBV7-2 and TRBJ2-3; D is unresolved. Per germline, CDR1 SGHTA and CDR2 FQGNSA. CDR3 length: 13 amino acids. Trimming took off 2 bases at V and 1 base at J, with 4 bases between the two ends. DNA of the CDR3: TGTGCCAGCAGCTTACTAGGCACAGATACGCAGTATTTT. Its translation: CASSLLGTDTQYF.

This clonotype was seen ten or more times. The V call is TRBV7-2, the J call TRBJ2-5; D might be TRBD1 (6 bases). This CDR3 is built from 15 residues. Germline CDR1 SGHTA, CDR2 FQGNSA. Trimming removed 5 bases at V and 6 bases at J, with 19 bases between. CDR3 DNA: TGTGCCAGCAGCCAAGGGCAGGGGCGGGTGAAGACCCAGTACTTC. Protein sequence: CASSQGQGRVKTQYF.

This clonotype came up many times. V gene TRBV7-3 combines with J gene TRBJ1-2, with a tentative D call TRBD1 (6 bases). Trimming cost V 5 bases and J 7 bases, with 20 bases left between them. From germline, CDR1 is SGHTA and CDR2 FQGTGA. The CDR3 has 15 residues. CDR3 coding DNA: TGTGCCAGCAGCCCCGGGGGCAGGGTCTTTGGTGGCTACACCTTC. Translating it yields CASSPGGRVFGGYTF.